This entry lists 5 T cell receptor beta chains sequenced from one sample in a study of siplizumab effects on memory and regulatory T cells. TCRdb's table, derived via immunoSEQ multiplex PCR, lists solely in-frame clones and lacks some. This repertoire shows roughly 120,000 clones, 94% found once; its top ten account for roughly 1.8%. The specimen sequenced was non-Treg CD4+ T cells sorted from blood. These receptors originate from a human donor in good health.

The chain employs TRBV7-2 and TRBJ2-1, with D unresolved. Germline V gene lookup returns CDR1 SGHTA and CDR2 FQGNSA. The length of the CDR3 is 13 residues. V lost 6 bases, J lost 6 bases, and 12 bases lay in between. The CDR3 region has the DNA TGTGCCAGCAGTCTTGGGTGGGGCAATGAGCAGTTCTTC. Amino acid sequence: CASSLGWGNEQFF. Together with reference TRBV7-2 and TRBJ2-1, the CDR3 gives the full variable domain: GAGVSQSPSNKVTEKGKDVELRCDPISGHTALYWYRQSLGQGLEFLIYFQGNSAPDKSGLPSDRFSAERTGGSVSTLTIQRTQQEDSAVYLCASSLGWGNEQFFGPGTRLTVL.

Regarding this clone: This CDR3 is also generated by other DNA sequences in the sample. CDR3: CASSQDTNYGYTF. CDR3 in DNA: TGTGCCAGCAGCCAAGACACTAACTATGGCTACACCTTC. The chain is built from TRBV14 and TRBJ1-2; D ambiguous. CDR3 size: 13 residues. The V end was cut by 0 bases, the J end by 0 bases, with 2 bases between. Germline CDR1 and CDR2: SGHDN and FVKESK.

The rearrangement joins TRBV11-2 to TRBJ1-1; the match to TRBD1 covers 8 bases. Germline lookup yields CDR1 SGHAT and CDR2 FQNNGV. The CDR3 is made up of 18 amino acids. V shed 5 bases, J shed 4 bases, and the junction held 18 bases outside the gene matches. The CDR3 sequence is CASSSGQGALEPATEAFF. CDR3 coding DNA: TGTGCCAGCAGCAGCGGACAGGGCGCTCTTGAGCCGGCCACTGAAGCTTTCTTT.

The rearrangement uses TRBV6-5 and TRBJ2-4; D ambiguous. This CDR3 contains 14 residues. Germline V lookup: CDR1 MNHEY, CDR2 SVGAGI. The ends were cut back, 5 bases at V and 0 bases at J, with 8 bases in the middle. The CDR3 spells CASSRVVAKNIQYF. The CDR3 coding sequence is TGTGCCAGCAGTCGAGTCGTAGCCAAAAACATTCAGTACTTC.

The chain combines TRBV19 with TRBJ2-7, with 8 bases aligning to TRBD2. The CDR3 totals 16 residues. The V segment lost 5 bases and the J segment 5 bases; nucleotides outside the gene matches: 14. Germline CDR1 LNHDA, CDR2 SQIVND (reference sequence). CDR3 DNA: TGTGCCAGTAGTCCTTTGATCAGCGGGAGAGGCCACGAGCAGTACTTC. Its translation is CASSPLISGRGHEQYF.